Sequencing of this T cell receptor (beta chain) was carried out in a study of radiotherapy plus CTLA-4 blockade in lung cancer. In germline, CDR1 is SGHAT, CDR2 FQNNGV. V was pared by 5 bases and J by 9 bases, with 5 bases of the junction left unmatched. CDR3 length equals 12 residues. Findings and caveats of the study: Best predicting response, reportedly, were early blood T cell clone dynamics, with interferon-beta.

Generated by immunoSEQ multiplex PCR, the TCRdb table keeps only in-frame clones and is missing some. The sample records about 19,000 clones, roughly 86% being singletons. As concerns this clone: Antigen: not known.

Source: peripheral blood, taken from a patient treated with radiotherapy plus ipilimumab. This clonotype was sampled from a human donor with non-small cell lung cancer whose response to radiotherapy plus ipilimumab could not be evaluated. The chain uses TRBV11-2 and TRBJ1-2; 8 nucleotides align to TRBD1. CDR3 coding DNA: TGTGCCAGCAGCACGGGACAGGTTCGCTACACCTTC. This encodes CASSTGQVRYTF.